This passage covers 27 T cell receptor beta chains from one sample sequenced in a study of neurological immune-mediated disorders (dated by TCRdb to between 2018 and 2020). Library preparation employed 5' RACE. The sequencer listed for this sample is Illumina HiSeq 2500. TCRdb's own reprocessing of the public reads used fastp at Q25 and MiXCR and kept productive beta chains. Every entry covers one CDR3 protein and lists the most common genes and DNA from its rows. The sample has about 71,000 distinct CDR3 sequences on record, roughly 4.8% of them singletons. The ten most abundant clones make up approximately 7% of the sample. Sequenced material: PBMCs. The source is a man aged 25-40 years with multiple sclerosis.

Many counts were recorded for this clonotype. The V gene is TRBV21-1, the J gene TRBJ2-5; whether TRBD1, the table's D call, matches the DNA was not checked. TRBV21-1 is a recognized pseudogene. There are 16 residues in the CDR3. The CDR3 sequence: CASSKGGRGGPETQYF. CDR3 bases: TGTGCCAGCAGCAAAGGGGGTCGGGGGGGCCCAGAGACCCAGTACTTC.

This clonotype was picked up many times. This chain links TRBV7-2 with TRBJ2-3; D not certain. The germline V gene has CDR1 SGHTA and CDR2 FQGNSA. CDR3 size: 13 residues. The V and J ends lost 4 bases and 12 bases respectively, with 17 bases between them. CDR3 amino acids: CASSSEKGQRQYF. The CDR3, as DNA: TGTGCCAGCAGCTCGGAGAAGGGCCAACGTCAGTATTTT.

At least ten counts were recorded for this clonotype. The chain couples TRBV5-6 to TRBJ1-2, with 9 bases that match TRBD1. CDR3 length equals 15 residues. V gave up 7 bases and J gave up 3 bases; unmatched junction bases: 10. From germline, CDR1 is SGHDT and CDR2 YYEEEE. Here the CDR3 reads CASRLWDREYYGYTF. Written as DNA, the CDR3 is TGTGCCAGCCGATTGTGGGACAGGGAGTACTATGGCTACACCTTC.

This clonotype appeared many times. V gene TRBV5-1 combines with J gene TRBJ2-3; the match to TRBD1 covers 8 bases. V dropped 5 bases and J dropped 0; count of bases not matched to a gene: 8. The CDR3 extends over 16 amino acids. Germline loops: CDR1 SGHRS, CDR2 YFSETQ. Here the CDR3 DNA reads TGCGCCAGCAGTGAGCAGGGGGCCGGTAGCACAGATACGCAGTATTTT. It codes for CASSEQGAGSTDTQYF. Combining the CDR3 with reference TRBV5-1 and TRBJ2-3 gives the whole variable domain KAGVTQTPRYLIKTRGQQVTLSCSPISGHRSVSWYQQTPGQGLQFLFEYFSETQRNKGNFPGRFSGRQFSNSRSEMNVSTLELGDSALYLCASSEQGAGSTDTQYFGPGTRLTVL.

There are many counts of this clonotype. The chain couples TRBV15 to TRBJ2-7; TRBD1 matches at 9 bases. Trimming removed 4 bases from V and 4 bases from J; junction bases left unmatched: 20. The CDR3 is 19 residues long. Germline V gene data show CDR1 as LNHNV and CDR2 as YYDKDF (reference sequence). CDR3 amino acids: CATSTPGQGNFAARYEQYV. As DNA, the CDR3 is TGTGCCACCAGCACCCCGGGACAGGGAAACTTTGCGGCTCGGTACGAGCAGTACGTC.

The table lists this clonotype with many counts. CDR3 residues: CASSEQGPPLGEQYF. The DNA for the CDR3 is TGTGCCAGCAGTGAACAGGGTCCTCCGTTGGGGGAGCAGTACTTC. This chain joins TRBV2 and TRBJ2-7; a possible D gene is TRBD1 (5 bases). Trimming cost V 2 bases and J 7 bases, with 18 bases left between them. This CDR3 has 15 amino acids. Germline CDR1 reads SNHLY; CDR2 reads FYNNEI.

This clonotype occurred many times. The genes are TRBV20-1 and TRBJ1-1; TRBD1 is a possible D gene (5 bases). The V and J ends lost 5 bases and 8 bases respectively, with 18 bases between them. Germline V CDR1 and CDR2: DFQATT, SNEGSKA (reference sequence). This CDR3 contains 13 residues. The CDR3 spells CSALRDLRAEAFF. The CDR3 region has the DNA TGCAGTGCTCTCCGGGACTTAAGGGCGGAAGCTTTCTTT.

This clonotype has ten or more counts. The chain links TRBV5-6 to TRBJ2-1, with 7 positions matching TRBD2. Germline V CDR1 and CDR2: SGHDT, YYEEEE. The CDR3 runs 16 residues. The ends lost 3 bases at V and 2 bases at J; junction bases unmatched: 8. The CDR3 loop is CASSSRAGNTYNEQFF. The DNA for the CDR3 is TGTGCCAGCAGCTCGAGAGCGGGGAATACCTACAATGAGCAGTTCTTC.

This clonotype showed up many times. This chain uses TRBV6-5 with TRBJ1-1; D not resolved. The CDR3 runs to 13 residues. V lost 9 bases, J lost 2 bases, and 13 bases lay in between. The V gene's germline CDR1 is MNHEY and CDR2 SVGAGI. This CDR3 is CASTYMRNTEAFF. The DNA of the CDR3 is TGTGCCAGTACCTACATGCGAAACACTGAAGCTTTCTTT.

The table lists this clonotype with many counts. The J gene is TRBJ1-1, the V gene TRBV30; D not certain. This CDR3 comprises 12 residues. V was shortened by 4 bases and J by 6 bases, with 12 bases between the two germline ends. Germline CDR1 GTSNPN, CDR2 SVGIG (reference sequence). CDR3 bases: TGTGCCTGGAACGGCATCAGACCTGAAGCTTTCTTT. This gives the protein CAWNGIRPEAFF.

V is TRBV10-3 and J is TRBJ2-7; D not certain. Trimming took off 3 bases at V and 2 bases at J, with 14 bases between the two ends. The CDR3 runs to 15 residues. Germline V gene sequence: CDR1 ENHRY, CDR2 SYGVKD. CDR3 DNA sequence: TGTGCCATCAGTGACCTCCAGAAAAATGCCTACGAGCAGTACTTC. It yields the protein CAISDLQKNAYEQYF.

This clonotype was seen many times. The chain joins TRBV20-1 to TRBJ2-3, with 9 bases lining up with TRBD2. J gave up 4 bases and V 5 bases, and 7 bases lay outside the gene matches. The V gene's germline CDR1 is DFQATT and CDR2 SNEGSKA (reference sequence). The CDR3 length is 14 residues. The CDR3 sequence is CSAGGLAGADTQYF. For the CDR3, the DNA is TGCAGTGCTGGGGGACTAGCAGGCGCAGATACGCAGTATTTT.

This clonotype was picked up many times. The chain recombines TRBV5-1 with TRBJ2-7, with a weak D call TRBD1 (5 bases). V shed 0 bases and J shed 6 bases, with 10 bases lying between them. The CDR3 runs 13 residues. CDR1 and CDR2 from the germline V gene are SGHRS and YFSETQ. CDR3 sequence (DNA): TGCGCCAGCAGCTTGGGGCAGGGCAGCGAGCAGTACTTC. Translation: CASSLGQGSEQYF.

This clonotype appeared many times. CDR3 sequence reads: CASSLGANRYYTGELFF. CDR3 DNA sequence: TGCGCCAGCAGCTTGGGGGCAAATCGTTATTACACCGGGGAGCTGTTTTTT. The chain has TRBV5-1 and TRBJ2-2; D is ambiguous. Germline CDR1 and CDR2: SGHRS and YFSETQ. This CDR3 is 17 amino acids long. Trimming pared 0 bases from V and 3 bases from J, leaving 15 bases between.

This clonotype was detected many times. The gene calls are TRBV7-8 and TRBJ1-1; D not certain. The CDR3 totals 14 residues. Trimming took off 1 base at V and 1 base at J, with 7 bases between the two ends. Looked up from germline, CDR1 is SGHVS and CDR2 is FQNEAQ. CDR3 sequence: CASSLVVGNTEAFF. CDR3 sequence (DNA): TGTGCCAGCAGCTTAGTCGTGGGGAACACTGAAGCTTTCTTT.

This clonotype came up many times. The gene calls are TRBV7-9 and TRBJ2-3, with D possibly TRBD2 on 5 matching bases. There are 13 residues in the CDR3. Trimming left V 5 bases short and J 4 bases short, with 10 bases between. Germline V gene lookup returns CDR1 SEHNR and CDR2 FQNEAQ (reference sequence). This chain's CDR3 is CASSRNGADTQYF. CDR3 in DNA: TGTGCCAGCAGCCGAAACGGGGCAGATACGCAGTATTTT.

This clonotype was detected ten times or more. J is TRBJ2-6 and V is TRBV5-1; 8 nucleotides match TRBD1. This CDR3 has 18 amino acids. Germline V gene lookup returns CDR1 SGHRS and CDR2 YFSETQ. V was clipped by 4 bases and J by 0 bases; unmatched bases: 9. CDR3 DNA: TGCGCCAGCAGCCGACCAGGGGACAGGTTCTCTGGGGCCAACGTCCTGACTTTC. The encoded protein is CASSRPGDRFSGANVLTF.

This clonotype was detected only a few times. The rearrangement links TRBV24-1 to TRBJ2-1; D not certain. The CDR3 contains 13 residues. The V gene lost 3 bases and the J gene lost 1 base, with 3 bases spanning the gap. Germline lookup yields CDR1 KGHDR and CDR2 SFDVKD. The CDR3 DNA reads TGTGCCACCAGTGATGTATCCTACAATGAGCAGTTCTTC. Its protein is CATSDVSYNEQFF.

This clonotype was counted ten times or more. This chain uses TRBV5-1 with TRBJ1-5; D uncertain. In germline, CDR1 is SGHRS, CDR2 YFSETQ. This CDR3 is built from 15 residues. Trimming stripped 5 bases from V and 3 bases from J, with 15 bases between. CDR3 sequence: CASSLGGVLNQPQHF. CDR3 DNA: TGCGCCAGCAGTCTGGGCGGGGTGCTCAATCAGCCCCAGCATTTT.

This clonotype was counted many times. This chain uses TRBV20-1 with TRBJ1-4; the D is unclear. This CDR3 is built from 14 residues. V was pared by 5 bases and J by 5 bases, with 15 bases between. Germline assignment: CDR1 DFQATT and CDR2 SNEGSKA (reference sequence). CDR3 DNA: TGCAGTGCTGGCCGTGGACCCTTGAATGAAAAACTGTTTTTT. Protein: CSAGRGPLNEKLFF.

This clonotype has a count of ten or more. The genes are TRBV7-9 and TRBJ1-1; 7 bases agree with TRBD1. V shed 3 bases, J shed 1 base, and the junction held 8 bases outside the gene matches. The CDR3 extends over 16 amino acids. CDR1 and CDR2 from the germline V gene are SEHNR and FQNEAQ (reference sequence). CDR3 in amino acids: CASSLPNRGQNTEAFF. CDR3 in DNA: TGTGCCAGCAGCTTGCCGAACAGGGGACAGAACACTGAAGCTTTCTTT.

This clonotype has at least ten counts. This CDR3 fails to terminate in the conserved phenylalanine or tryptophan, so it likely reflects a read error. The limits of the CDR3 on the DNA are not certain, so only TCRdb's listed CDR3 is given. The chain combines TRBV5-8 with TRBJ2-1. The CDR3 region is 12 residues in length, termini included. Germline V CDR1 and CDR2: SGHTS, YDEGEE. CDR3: CASSYYGGHGSV.

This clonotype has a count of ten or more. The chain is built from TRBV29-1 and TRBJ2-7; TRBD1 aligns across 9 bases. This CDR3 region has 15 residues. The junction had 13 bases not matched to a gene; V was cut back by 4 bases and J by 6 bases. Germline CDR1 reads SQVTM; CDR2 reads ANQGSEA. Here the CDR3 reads CSVVLWGQGSAEQYF. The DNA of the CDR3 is TGCAGCGTTGTCTTATGGGGACAGGGTAGTGCCGAGCAGTACTTC.

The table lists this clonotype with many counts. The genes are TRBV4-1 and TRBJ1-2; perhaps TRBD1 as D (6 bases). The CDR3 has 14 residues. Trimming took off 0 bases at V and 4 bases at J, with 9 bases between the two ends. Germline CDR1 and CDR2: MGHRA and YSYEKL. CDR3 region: CASSQERGAYGYTF. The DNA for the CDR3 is TGCGCCAGCAGCCAAGAAAGGGGGGCCTATGGCTACACCTTC.

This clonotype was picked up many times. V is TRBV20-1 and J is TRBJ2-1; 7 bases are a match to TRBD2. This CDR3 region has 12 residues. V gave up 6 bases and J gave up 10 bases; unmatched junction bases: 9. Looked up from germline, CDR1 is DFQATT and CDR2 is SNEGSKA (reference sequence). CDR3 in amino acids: CSATGLVREQFF. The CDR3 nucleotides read TGCAGTGCAACCGGACTAGTACGGGAGCAGTTCTTC.

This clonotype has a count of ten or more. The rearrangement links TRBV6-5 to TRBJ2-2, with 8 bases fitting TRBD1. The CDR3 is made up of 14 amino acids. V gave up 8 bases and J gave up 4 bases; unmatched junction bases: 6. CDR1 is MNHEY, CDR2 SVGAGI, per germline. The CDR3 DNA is TGTGCCAGCGTAGGACAGGGAGGCACCGGGGAGCTGTTTTTT. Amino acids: CASVGQGGTGELFF.

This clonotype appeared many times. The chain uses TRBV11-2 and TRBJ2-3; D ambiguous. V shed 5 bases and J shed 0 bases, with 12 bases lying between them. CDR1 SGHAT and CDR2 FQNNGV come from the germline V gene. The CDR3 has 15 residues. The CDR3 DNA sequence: TGTGCCAGCAGCGTGTGGCGGAGTAGCACAGATACGCAGTATTTT. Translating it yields CASSVWRSSTDTQYF. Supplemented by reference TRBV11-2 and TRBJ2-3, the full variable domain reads EAGVAQSPRYKIIEKRQSVAFWCNPISGHATLYWYQQILGQGPKLLIQFQNNGVVDDSQLPKDRFSAERLKGVDSTLKIQPAKLEDSAVYLCASSVWRSSTDTQYFGPGTRLTVL.